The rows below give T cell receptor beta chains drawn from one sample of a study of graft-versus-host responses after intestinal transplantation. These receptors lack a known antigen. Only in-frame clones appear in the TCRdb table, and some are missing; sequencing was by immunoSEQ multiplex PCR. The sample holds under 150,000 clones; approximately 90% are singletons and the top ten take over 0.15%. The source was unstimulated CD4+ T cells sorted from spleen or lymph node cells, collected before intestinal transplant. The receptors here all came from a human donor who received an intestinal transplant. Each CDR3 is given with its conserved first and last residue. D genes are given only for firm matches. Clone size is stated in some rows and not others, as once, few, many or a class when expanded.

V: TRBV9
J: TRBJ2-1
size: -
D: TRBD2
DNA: TGTGCCAGCAGCCCAGGGACTAGCGGGCAGTTCTTC
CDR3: CASSPGTSGQFF

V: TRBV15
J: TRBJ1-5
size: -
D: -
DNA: TGTGCCACCAGCAGGGAGTATAGCAATCAGCCCCAGCATTTT
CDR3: CATSREYSNQPQHF

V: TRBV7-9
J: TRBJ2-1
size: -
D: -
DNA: TGTGCCAGCAGCATTCGGGGGAGCTCCTACAATGAGCAGTTCTTC
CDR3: CASSIRGSSYNEQFF

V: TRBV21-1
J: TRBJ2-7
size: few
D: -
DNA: TGTGCCAGCAGCAAAGCACCGGGACAAGTCTACGAGCAGTACTTC
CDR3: CASSKAPGQVYEQYF

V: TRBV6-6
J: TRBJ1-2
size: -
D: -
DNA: TGTGCCAGCAGTCAGGGACTAGAAGAGAGTGGCTACACCTTC
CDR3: CASSQGLEESGYTF

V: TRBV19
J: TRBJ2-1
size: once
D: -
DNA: TGTGCCAGTACGCTCCGGGGGATGGTGAATGAGCAGTTCTTC
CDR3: CASTLRGMVNEQFF

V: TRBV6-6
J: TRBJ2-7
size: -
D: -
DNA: TGTGCCAGCAGTTACTTTCTCAGGGGCTCCTACGAGCAGTACTTC
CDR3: CASSYFLRGSYEQYF

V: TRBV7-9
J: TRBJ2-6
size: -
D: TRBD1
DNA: TGTGCCAGCAGCTTCGGACAGGGGAGGTCTGGGGCCAACGTCCTGACTTTC
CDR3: CASSFGQGRSGANVLTF

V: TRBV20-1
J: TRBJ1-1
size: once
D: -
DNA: TGCAGTGCTAGGAGGCGGACTGAAGCTTTCTTT
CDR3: CSARRRTEAFF

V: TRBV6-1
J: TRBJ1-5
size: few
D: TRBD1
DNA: TGTGCCAGCAGTGTAACAGGGGTAGGCAATCAGCCCCAGCATTTT
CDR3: CASSVTGVGNQPQHF

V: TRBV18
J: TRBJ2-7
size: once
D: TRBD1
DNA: TGTGCCAGCTCACCAATGCCAGGGGGCAGAGAAGAGCAGTACTTC
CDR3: CASSPMPGGREEQYF

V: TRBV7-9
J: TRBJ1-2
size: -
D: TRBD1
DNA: TGTGCCAGCAGCTTAAGGTCCTCCAGGGGGTTGGCTGGCTACACCTTC
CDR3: CASSLRSSRGLAGYTF

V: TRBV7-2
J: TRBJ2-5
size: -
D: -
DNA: TGTGCCAGCAGCTTTACTGGAGGCGAGACCCAGTACTTC
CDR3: CASSFTGGETQYF

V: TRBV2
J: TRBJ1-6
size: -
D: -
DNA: TGTGCCAGCAGTGAGCAGGGTTGGACTTCACCCCTCCACTTT
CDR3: CASSEQGWTSPLHF

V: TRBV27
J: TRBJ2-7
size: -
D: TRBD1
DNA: TGTGCCAGCAGTCTACGACAGGGCGCCTACGAGCAGTACTTC
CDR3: CASSLRQGAYEQYF

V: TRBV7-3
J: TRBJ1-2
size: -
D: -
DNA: TGTGCCAGCAGCCGGTCCGGGACGGAGGATGGCTACACCTTC
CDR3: CASSRSGTEDGYTF

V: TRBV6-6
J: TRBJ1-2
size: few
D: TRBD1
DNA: TGTGCCAGCAGCGACAGGGTCGTTGATGGCTACACCTTC
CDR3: CASSDRVVDGYTF

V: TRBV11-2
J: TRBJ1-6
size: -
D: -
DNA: TGTGCCAGCAGCTTAATAAATTCACCCCTCCACTTT
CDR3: CASSLINSPLHF

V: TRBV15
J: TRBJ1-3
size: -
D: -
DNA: TGTGCCACCAGAGAGAGAGTTAGCGCTGGTCCTGGAAACACCATATATTTT
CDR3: CATRERVSAGPGNTIYF

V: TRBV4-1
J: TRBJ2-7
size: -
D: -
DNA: TGCGCCAGCAGCCAAGATCGGTGGGGGGAGCAGTACTTC
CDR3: CASSQDRWGEQYF

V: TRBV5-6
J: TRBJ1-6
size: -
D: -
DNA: TGTGCCAGCAGCAGGGACCGCCGGTCACCCCTCCACTTT
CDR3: CASSRDRRSPLHF

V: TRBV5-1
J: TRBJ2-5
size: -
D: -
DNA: TGCGCCAGCAGCTTGGCGACTCGGCAAAGAAAAGAGACCCAGTACTTC
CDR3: CASSLATRQRKETQYF

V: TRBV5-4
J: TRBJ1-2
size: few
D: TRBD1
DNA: TGTGCCAGCAGCTTGTGGATGGGACAGGGATACATCGGCTACACCTTC
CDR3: CASSLWMGQGYIGYTF

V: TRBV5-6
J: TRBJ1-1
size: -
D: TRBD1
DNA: TGTGCCAGCAGCTCCCGGGACAGGCATACTGAAGCTTTCTTT
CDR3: CASSSRDRHTEAFF

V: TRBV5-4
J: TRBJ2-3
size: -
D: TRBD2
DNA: TGTGCCAGCAGCTTGGAGGCGCGGGGGAGAGGTACGCAGTATTTT
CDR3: CASSLEARGRGTQYF

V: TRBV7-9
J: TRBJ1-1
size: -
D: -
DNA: TGTGCCAGCAGCTTAGGGTTGACTGACTACTTT
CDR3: CASSLGLTDYF

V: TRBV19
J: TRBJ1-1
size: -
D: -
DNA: TGTGCCAGTAGCATGGGGCGGACATCGGCTGAAGCTTTCTTT
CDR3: CASSMGRTSAEAFF

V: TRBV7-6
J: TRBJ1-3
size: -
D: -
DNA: TGTGCCAGCAGCACAGGGATGTCTGGAAACACCATATATTTT
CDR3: CASSTGMSGNTIYF

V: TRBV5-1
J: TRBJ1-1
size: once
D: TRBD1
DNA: TGCGCCAGCATGGGGACAGAGAACACTGAAGCTTTCTTT
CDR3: CASMGTENTEAFF

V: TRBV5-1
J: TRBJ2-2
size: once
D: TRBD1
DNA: TGCGCCTTTAGACAGGGGGCGAACACCGGGGAGCTGTTTTTT
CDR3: CAFRQGANTGELFF

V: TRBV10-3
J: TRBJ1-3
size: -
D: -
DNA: TGTGCCATCAGTGGAGGGGCAACGTCTGGAAACACCATATATTTT
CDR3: CAISGGATSGNTIYF

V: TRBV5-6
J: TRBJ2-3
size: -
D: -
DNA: TGTGCCAGCAGCTTGTGGCGACGAACGCAGTATTTT
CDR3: CASSLWRRTQYF

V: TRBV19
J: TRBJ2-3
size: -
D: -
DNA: TGTGCCAGTAAGGCGGGGGCGTACACAGATACGCAGTATTTT
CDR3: CASKAGAYTDTQYF

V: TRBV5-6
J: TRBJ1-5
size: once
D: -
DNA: TGTGCCAGCAGCTTGGGTCTACCGGGTCAGCCCCAGCATTTT
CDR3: CASSLGLPGQPQHF

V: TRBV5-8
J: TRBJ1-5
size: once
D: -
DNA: TGTGCCAGCAGCCCTACGCTAGGAGATGGTCGGCCCCAGCATTTT
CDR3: CASSPTLGDGRPQHF

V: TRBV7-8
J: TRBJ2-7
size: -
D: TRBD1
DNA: TGTGCCAGCAGCGAGGGACAGGGGAGTGCCTACGAGCAGTACTTC
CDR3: CASSEGQGSAYEQYF

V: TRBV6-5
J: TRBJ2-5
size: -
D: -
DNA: TGTGCCAGCACTAGAAATACGGGGTTCATGGAGACCCAGTACTTC
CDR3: CASTRNTGFMETQYF

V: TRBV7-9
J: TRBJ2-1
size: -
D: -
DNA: TGTGCCAGCAGCTTAGTGGACGGTGGGGACAATGAGCAGTTCTTC
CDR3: CASSLVDGGDNEQFF

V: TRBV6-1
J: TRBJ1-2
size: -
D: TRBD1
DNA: TGTGCCAGCAGCCGGACAGGGAATGGCTACACCTTC
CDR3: CASSRTGNGYTF

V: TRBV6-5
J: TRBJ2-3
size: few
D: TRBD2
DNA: TGTGCCAGCAGAGCCACGGGGGGTAGCACAGATACGCAGTATTTT
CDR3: CASRATGGSTDTQYF

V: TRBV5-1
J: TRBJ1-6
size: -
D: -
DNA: TGCGCCAGCAGCGCAGACACCAATTCACCCCTCCACTTT
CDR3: CASSADTNSPLHF

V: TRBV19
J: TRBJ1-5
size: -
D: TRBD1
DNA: TGTGCCAGTAGGGGGACAGGTCAGCCCCAGCATTTT
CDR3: CASRGTGQPQHF

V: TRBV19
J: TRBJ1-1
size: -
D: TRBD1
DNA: TGTGCCAGTAGTATAGCCGGGACAGGGAACACTGAAGCTTTCTTT
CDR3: CASSIAGTGNTEAFF

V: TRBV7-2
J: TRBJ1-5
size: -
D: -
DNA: TGTGCCAGCAGCCCGACAGCGAGCAATCAGCCCCAGCATTTT
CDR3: CASSPTASNQPQHF

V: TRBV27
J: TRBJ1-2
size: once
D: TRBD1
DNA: TGTGCCAGCAGATCGACAGGGCCGATTCATGGCTACACCTTC
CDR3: CASRSTGPIHGYTF

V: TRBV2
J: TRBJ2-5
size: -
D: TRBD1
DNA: TGTGCCAGCACTAACGACAGGGCCCTTGAGACCCAGTACTTC
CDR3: CASTNDRALETQYF

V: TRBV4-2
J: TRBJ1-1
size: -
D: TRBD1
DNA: TGTGCCAGCAGCCAAGACGACAGGGGGGGCACTGAAGCTTTCTTT
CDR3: CASSQDDRGGTEAFF

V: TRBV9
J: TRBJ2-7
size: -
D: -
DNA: TGTGCCAGCAGCGTCGGACTGCTCTCCTACGAGCAGTACTTC
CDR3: CASSVGLLSYEQYF

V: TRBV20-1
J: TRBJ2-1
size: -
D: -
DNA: TGCAGTGCTAGGCCCCTCAATGAGCAGTTCTTC
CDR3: CSARPLNEQFF

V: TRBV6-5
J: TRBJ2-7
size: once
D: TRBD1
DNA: TGTGCCAGCGGCATCGGGACAGACGTTACGAGGGGGTTC
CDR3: CASGIGTDVTRGF

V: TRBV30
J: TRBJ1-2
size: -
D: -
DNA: TGTGCCTGGAGCCGGGAGCAGGGCTCACAGGGCTACACCTTC
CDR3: CAWSREQGSQGYTF

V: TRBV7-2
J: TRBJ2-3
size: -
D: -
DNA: TGTGCCAGCAGCAGACAGCCGGGGCCCACAGATACGCAGTATTTT
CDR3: CASSRQPGPTDTQYF

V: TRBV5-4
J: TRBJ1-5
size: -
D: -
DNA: TGTGCCAGCAGCTTGGCCCCGGGCCGTAATCAGCCCCAGCATTTT
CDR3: CASSLAPGRNQPQHF

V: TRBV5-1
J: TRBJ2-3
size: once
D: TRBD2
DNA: TGCGCCAGCAGCTTGTTCCTAGCGGGGAGCACAGATACGCAGTATTTT
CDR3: CASSLFLAGSTDTQYF